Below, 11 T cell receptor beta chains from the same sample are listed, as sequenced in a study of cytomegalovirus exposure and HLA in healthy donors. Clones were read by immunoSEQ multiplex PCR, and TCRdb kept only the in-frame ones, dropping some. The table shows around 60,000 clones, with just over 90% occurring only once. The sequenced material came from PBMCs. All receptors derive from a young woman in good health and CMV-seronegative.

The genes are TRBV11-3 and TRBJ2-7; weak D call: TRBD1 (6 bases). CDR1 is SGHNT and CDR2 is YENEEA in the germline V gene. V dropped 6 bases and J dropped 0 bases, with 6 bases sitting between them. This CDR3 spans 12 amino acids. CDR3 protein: CASRGGSYEQYF. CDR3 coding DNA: TGTGCCAGCAGAGGGGGCTCCTACGAGCAGTACTTC.

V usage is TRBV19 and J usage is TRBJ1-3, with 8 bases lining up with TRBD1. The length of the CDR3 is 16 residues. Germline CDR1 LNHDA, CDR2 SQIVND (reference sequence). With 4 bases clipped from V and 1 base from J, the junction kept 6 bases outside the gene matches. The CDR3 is CASSRDRTLSGNTIYF. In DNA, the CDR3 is TGTGCCAGTAGTAGGGACAGGACTCTTTCTGGAAACACCATATATTTT.

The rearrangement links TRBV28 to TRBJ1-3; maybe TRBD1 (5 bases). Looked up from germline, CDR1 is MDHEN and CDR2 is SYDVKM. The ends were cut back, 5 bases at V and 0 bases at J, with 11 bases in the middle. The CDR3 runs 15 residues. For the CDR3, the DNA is TGTGCCAGCAGTGCCAGGGCAAGCTCTGGAAACACCATATATTTT. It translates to CASSARASSGNTIYF.

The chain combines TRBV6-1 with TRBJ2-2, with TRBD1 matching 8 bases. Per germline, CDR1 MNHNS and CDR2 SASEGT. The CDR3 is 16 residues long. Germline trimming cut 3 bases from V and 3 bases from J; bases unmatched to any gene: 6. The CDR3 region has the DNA TGTGCCAGCAGTGATCTGGGCAGGGGGCACACCGGGGAGCTGTTTTTT. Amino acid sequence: CASSDLGRGHTGELFF.

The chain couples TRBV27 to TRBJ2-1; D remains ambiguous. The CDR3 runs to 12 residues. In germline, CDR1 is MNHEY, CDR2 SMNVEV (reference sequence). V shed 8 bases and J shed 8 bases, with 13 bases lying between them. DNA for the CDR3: TGTGCCAGCGCCCAAATGGGCGATGAGCAGTTCTTC. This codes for CASAQMGDEQFF.

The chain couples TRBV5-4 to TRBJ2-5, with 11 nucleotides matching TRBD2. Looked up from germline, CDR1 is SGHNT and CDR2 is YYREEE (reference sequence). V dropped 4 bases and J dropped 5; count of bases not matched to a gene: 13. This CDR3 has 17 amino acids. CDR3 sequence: CASSQRLAGPSYETQYF. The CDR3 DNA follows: TGTGCCAGCAGCCAACGACTAGCGGGGCCGTCGTATGAGACCCAGTACTTC.

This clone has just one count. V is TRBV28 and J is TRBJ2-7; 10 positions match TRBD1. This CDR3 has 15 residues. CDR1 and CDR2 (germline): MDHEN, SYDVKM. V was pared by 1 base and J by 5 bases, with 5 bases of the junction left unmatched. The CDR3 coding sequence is TGTGCCAGCAGTTTATCCGGGACAGGGGATAACGAGCAGTACTTC. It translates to CASSLSGTGDNEQYF.

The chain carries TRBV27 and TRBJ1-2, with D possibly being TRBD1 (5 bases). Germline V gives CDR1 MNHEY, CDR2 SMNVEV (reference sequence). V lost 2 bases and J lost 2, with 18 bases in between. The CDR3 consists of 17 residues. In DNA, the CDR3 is TGTGCCAGCAGTTTAAACGCCTTTAGGGGCCACAACTATGGCTACACCTTC. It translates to CASSLNAFRGHNYGYTF.

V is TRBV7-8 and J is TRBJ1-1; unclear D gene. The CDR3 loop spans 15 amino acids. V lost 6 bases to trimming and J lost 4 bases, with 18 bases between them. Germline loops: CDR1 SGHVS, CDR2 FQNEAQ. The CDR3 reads CASSLTVAMGTEAFF. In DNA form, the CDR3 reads TGTGCCAGCAGTCTAACCGTAGCCATGGGCACTGAAGCTTTCTTT.

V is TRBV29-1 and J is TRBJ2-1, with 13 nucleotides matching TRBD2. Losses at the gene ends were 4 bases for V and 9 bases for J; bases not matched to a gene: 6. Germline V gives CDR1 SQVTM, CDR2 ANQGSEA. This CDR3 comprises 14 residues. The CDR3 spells CSVGGTSGNSEQFF. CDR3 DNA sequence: TGCAGCGTTGGAGGGACTAGCGGGAATAGTGAGCAGTTCTTC.

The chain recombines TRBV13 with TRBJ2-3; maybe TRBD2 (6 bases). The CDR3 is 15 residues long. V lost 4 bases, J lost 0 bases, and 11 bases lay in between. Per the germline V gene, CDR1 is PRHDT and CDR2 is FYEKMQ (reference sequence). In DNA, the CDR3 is TGTGCCAGCAGCTGGCGGGATCCAAGCACAGATACGCAGTATTTT. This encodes CASSWRDPSTDTQYF.